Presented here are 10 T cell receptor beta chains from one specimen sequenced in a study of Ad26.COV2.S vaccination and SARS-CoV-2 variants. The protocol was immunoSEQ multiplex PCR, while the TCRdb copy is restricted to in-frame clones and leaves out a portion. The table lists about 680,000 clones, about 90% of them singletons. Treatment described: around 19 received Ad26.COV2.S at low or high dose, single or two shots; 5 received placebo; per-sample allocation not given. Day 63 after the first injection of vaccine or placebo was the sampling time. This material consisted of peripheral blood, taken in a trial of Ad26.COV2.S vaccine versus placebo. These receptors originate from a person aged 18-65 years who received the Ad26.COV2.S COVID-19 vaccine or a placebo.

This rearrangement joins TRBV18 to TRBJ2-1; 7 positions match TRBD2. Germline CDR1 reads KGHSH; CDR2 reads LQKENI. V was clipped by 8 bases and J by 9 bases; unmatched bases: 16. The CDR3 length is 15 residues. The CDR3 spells CASLSWGGSQGEQFF. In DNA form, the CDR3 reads TGTGCCAGCCTATCTTGGGGCGGGAGCCAGGGTGAGCAGTTCTTC.

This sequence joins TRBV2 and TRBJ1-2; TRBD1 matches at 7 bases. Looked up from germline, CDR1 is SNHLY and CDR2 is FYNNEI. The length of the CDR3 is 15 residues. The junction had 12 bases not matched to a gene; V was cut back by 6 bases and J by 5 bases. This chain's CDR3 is CASRITGTDRYGYTF. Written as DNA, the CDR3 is TGTGCCAGCAGGATTACCGGGACAGACAGATATGGCTACACCTTC.

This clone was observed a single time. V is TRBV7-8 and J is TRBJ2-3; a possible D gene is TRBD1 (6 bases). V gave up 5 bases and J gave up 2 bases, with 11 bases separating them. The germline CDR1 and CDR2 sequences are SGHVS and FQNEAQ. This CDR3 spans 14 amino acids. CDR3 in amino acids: CASSKGGFTDTQYF. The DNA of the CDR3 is TGTGCCAGCAGCAAAGGGGGATTCACAGATACGCAGTATTTT.

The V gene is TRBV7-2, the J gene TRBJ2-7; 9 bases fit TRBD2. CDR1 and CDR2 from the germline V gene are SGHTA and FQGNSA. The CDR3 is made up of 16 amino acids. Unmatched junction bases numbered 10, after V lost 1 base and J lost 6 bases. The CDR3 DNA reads TGTGCCAGCAGCTTAGGCCAACTAGCGGGCGGTTCCGAGCAGTACTTC. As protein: CASSLGQLAGGSEQYF.

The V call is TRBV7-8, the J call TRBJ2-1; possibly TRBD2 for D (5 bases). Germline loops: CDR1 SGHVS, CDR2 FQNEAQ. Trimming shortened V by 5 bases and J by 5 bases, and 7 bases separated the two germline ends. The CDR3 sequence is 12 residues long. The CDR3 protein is CASSRENNEQFF. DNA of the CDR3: TGTGCCAGCAGCAGGGAGAACAATGAGCAGTTCTTC.

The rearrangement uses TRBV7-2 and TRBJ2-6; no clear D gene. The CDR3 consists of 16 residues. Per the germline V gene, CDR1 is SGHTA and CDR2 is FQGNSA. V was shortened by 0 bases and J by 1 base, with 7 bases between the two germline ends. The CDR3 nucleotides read TGTGCCAGCAGCTTAGCGTTGGCATCTGGGGCCAACGTCCTGACTTTC. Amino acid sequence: CASSLALASGANVLTF.

Here the CDR3 reads CASSLIGLARLETQYF. CDR3 coding DNA: TGTGCCAGCAGCTTAATTGGGCTAGCGAGATTAGAGACCCAGTACTTC. The chain uses TRBV7-2 and TRBJ2-5; TRBD2 is a possible D gene (6 bases). The V gene's germline CDR1 is SGHTA and CDR2 FQGNSA. V dropped 2 bases and J dropped 4 bases, with 17 bases sitting between them. CDR3 length: 16 residues.

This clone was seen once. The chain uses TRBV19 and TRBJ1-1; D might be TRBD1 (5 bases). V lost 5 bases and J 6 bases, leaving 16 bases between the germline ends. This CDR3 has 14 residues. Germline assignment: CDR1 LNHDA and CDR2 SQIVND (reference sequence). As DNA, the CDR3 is TGTGCCAGTAGTCCCCGTGGGGGGAGCGCTGAAGCTTTCTTT. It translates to CASSPRGGSAEAFF.

The CDR3, as DNA: TGTGCCAGCAGCCGCGGGACTAGCGGGGGGGCCGATACGCAGTATTTT. Translation gives CASSRGTSGGADTQYF. V and J are TRBV5-4 and TRBJ2-3; 16 bases line up with TRBD2. Germline CDR1 reads SGHNT; CDR2 reads YYREEE (reference sequence). V shed 4 bases, J shed 6 bases, and the junction held 5 bases outside the gene matches. CDR3 length: 16 residues. Together with reference TRBV5-4 and TRBJ2-3, the CDR3 gives the full variable domain: ETGVTQSPTHLIKTRGQQVTLRCSSQSGHNTVSWYQQALGQGPQFIFQYYREEENGRGNFPPRFSGLQFPNYSSELNVNALELDDSALYLCASSRGTSGGADTQYFGPGTRLTVL.

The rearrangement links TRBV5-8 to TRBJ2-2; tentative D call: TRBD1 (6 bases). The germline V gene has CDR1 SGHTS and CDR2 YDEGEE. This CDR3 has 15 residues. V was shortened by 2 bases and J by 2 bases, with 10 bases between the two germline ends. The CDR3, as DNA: TGTGCCAGCAGCTTTAACAGGGTTAACACCGGGGAGCTGTTTTTT. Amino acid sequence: CASSFNRVNTGELFF.